This TCR beta chain was documented in a study of glioma-infiltrating T cells after dendritic cell vaccination. None of the glioblastoma patients had an isocitrate dehydrogenase mutation. This CDR3 spans 14 amino acids. The V and J ends lost 8 bases and 1 base respectively, with 11 bases between them. Germline values: CDR1 SNHLY, CDR2 FYNNEI. The method was immunoSEQ multiplex PCR; TCRdb's version includes in-frame clones alone and lacks a portion of them. The repertoire holds around 72,000 clones, with 65% to 90% as singletons. Sequenced material: blood, taken before dendritic cell vaccination. The rearrangement joins TRBV2 to TRBJ1-4, with D hard to call. The receptor was derived from a human donor with glioblastoma. This CDR3 is CASARVGTNEKLFF. DNA of the CDR3: TGTGCCAGCGCACGGGTAGGAACTAATGAAAAACTGTTTTTT.